The present T cell receptor (beta chain) was sequenced within a study of T cell changes during pregnancy in multiple sclerosis. V dropped 2 bases and J dropped 1 base, with 11 bases sitting between them. Per the germline V gene, CDR1 is SNHLY and CDR2 is FYNNEI. The CDR3 loop spans 15 amino acids. Sequencing used immunoSEQ multiplex PCR; TCRdb keeps in-frame clones, though not all of them. The sample lists 10,000 to 13,000 clones; 85% to 90% were seen once. This clonotype was sampled from a female donor in good health, enrolled as a control in a pregnancy study. The chain carries TRBV2 and TRBJ1-1; D is perhaps TRBD1 (5 bases). Sequenced material: CD8+ T cells from peripheral blood mononuclear cells, taken in the first trimester of pregnancy. The CDR3 reads CASSEFQGPNTEAFF. The CDR3, as DNA: TGTGCCAGCAGTGAATTTCAGGGCCCGAACACTGAAGCTTTCTTT. Combining the CDR3 with reference TRBV2 and TRBJ1-1 gives the whole variable domain EPEVTQTPSHQVTQMGQEVILRCVPISNHLYFYWYRQILGQKVEFLVSFYNNEISEKSEIFDDQFSVERPDGSNFTLKIRSTKLEDSAMYFCASSEFQGPNTEAFFGQGTRLTVV.